The 26 T cell receptor beta chains presented below share a single source sample, sequenced in a study of blood T cell repertoires in COVID-19. Sequenced by immunoSEQ multiplex PCR; TCRdb stores in-frame clones only, minus some. This table has about 210,000 clones, approximately 91% appearing once. The sample comprised peripheral blood. These receptor sequences come from a woman aged 40 to 50 with acute or convalescent COVID-19.

This rearrangement joins TRBV5-6 to TRBJ1-2; 10 bases are a match to TRBD1. The CDR3 is 15 amino acids. V was clipped by 1 base and J by 8 bases; unmatched bases: 8. Germline CDR1 is SGHDT and CDR2 is YYEEEE. CDR3 protein: CASSLSRQGALGYTF. In DNA, the CDR3 is TGTGCCAGCAGCTTGTCGCGACAGGGGGCTCTAGGCTACACCTTC. Looking up the rest from reference TRBV5-6 and TRBJ1-2 gives the full variable domain: DAGVTQSPTHLIKTRGQQVTLRCSPKSGHDTVSWYQQALGQGPQFIFQYYEEEERQRGNFPDRFSGHQFPNYSSELNVNALLLGDSALYLCASSLSRQGALGYTFGSGTRLTVV.

The J gene is TRBJ1-2, the V gene TRBV19; D is ambiguous. Trimming removed 4 bases at V and 8 bases at J, with 14 bases between. The germline V gene encodes CDR1 LNHDA and CDR2 SQIVND (reference sequence). CDR3 length: 13 residues. DNA for the CDR3: TGTGCCAGTAGTACCGGGAGGTATAACGGCTACACCTTC. Translation: CASSTGRYNGYTF. The variable domain in full, completed from reference TRBV19 and TRBJ1-2, reads DGGITQSPKYLFRKEGQNVTLSCEQNLNHDAMYWYRQDPGQGLRLIYYSQIVNDFQKGDIAEGYSVSREKKESFPLTVTSAQKNPTAFYLCASSTGRYNGYTFGSGTRLTVV.

This chain joins TRBV5-4 and TRBJ1-2; D unresolved. The V and J ends lost 0 bases and 1 base respectively, with 7 bases between them. Germline assignment: CDR1 SGHNT and CDR2 YYREEE (reference sequence). CDR3 length: 14 amino acids. CDR3 amino acids: CASSLETNNYGYTF. In DNA, the CDR3 is TGTGCCAGCAGCTTGGAGACAAATAACTATGGCTACACCTTC.

V is TRBV6-1 and J is TRBJ1-3, with a tentative D call TRBD1 (5 bases). CDR1 is MNHNS and CDR2 is SASEGT in the germline V gene. The V end lost 2 bases, the J end lost 4 bases, and 15 bases lay between the germline ends. CDR3 size: 16 residues. The CDR3 coding sequence is TGTGCCAGCAGTGAAAGGGGAGGGCGCCGCGGAAACACCATATATTTT. Its translation is CASSERGGRRGNTIYF.

The chain is built from TRBV3-1 (or the pseudogene TRBV3-2) and TRBJ2-2, with a possible D match to TRBD2 (5 bases). The CDR3 contains 15 residues. From germline, CDR1 is LGHDT and CDR2 YNNKEL (reference sequence). V was pared by 5 bases and J by 1 base, with 11 bases between. CDR3 sequence (DNA): TGTGCCAGCAGCGACCGGGATATGAACACCGGGGAGCTGTTTTTT. Translation: CASSDRDMNTGELFF.

The chain links TRBV5-1 to TRBJ1-5; TRBD1 matches 9 bases. CDR3 length: 15 amino acids. The ends lost 5 bases at V and 7 bases at J; junction bases unmatched: 10. Per the germline V gene, CDR1 is SGHRS and CDR2 is YFSETQ. CDR3 region: CASSSYRGPEQPQHF. As DNA, the CDR3 is TGCGCCAGCAGTTCCTACAGGGGGCCGGAACAGCCCCAGCATTTT.

The count of this clone is one. This sequence joins TRBV7-2 and TRBJ2-1; TRBD2 agrees at 8 bases. CDR1 SGHTA and CDR2 FQGNSA come from the germline V gene. Losses at the gene ends were 5 bases for V and 6 bases for J; bases not matched to a gene: 18. This CDR3 spans 18 amino acids. The CDR3, as DNA: TGTGCCAGCAGCGAGAAGGAGCTAGCGGGTCCTCGGATCAATGAGCAGTTCTTC. It translates to CASSEKELAGPRINEQFF.

The V call is TRBV5-8, the J call TRBJ1-2; TRBD1 matches at 10 bases. Per germline, CDR1 SGHTS and CDR2 YDEGEE. The CDR3 is 14 amino acids. The junction had 2 bases not matched to a gene; V was cut back by 0 bases and J by 6 bases. This CDR3 is CASSLGDRGDGYTF. The CDR3 DNA reads TGTGCCAGCAGCTTGGGGGACAGGGGTGATGGCTACACCTTC.

This chain's CDR3 is CASSRDREGVTQYF. CDR3 sequence (DNA): TGTGCCAGCAGCCGGGACAGGGAGGGGGTGACCCAGTACTTC. V and J are TRBV6-5 and TRBJ2-5, with TRBD1 matching 9 bases. The V gene end was trimmed by 6 bases and the J gene end by 7 bases; junction bases not matched to a gene: 9. The germline V gene encodes CDR1 MNHEY and CDR2 SVGAGI. The CDR3 spans 14 residues.

This chain uses TRBV6-5 with TRBJ1-1; D remains unclear. The V and J ends lost 4 bases and 1 base respectively, with 10 bases between them. The V gene's germline CDR1 is MNHEY and CDR2 SVGAGI. CDR3 size: 14 residues. CDR3 DNA: TGTGCCAGCAGTTCGGGTGGGTCGAACACTGAAGCTTTCTTT. Translation: CASSSGGSNTEAFF.

The chain carries TRBV10-3 and TRBJ2-2; D unclear. Trimming took 7 bases from V and 5 from J, leaving 11 bases between them. CDR3 length: 13 amino acids. Germline assignment: CDR1 ENHRY and CDR2 SYGVKD. The CDR3 loop is CAIIVPLTGELFF. The CDR3, as DNA: TGTGCCATCATAGTCCCATTAACCGGGGAGCTGTTTTTT.

The rearrangement joins TRBV27 to TRBJ2-1, with 7 bases lining up with TRBD1. There are 16 residues in the CDR3. CDR1 is MNHEY and CDR2 is SMNVEV in the germline V gene (reference sequence). The V segment lost 3 bases and the J segment 2 bases; nucleotides outside the gene matches: 7. Here the CDR3 DNA reads TGTGCCAGCAGTTTCATTACCGGGACAGCCTACAATGAGCAGTTCTTC. This sequence encodes CASSFITGTAYNEQFF.

This chain joins TRBV28 and TRBJ2-4, with a tentative D call TRBD1 (5 bases). Germline V gene data show CDR1 as MDHEN and CDR2 as SYDVKM. The germline V and J ends were trimmed by 2 bases and 1 base, with 12 bases remaining between them. The CDR3 extends over 16 amino acids. This CDR3 reads CASSLGKKGAKNIQYF. In DNA, the CDR3 is TGTGCCAGCAGTTTAGGGAAAAAGGGGGCCAAAAACATTCAGTACTTC.

A note on this clone: In the same sample, other DNA sequences code for this CDR3. V gene TRBV6-5 combines with J gene TRBJ1-6; a possible D gene is TRBD1 (6 bases). In germline, CDR1 is MNHEY, CDR2 SVGAGI. The CDR3 runs to 15 residues. V was cut by 0 bases and J by 7 bases, with 10 bases left in between. CDR3 nucleotides: TGTGCCAGCAGTTACTCCCAGGGGCCGAATTCACCCCTCCACTTT. The encoded protein is CASSYSQGPNSPLHF.

The chain carries TRBV11-2 and TRBJ1-5; maybe TRBD1 (6 bases). V gave up 8 bases and J gave up 5 bases, with 13 bases separating them. Per the germline V gene, CDR1 is SGHAT and CDR2 is FQNNGV. There are 13 residues in the CDR3. CDR3 DNA: TGTGCCAGCGGCCAGGGGCGGCATCAGCCCCAGCATTTT. This gives the protein CASGQGRHQPQHF.

V and J are TRBV12-3 or TRBV12-4 and TRBJ2-1; 7 bases agree with TRBD2. Germline trimming cut 6 bases from V and 7 bases from J; bases unmatched to any gene: 6. The CDR3 spans 13 residues. CDR3 sequence: CASSPAGVNEQFF. DNA for the CDR3: TGTGCCAGCAGCCCCGCGGGGGTAAATGAGCAGTTCTTC.

The gene calls are TRBV27 and TRBJ1-2, with D possibly TRBD1 on 6 matching bases. V was pared by 10 bases and J by 4 bases, with 19 bases between. The CDR3 sequence is 14 residues long. Germline CDR1 MNHEY, CDR2 SMNVEV (reference sequence). The CDR3 loop reads CATWGQGGGYGYTF. The CDR3 nucleotides are TGTGCCACCTGGGGCCAGGGAGGGGGCTATGGCTACACCTTC.

The V call is TRBV20-1, the J call TRBJ1-5; tentatively, D is TRBD1 (5 bases). This CDR3 contains 12 residues. The germline CDR1 and CDR2 sequences are DFQATT and SNEGSKA (reference sequence). V lost 3 bases and J 5 bases, leaving 8 bases between the germline ends. This chain's CDR3 is CSASRGDQPQHF. The CDR3 DNA reads TGCAGTGCTAGTAGGGGCGATCAGCCCCAGCATTTT.

This chain links TRBV19 with TRBJ1-5; D unclear. CDR3 length: 12 amino acids. Trimming removed 2 bases from V and 11 bases from J, with 10 bases in between. The V gene's germline CDR1 is LNHDA and CDR2 SQIVND (reference sequence). DNA for the CDR3: TGTGCCAGTAGTATATTAGGGAGGGCCCAGCATTTT. Its translation is CASSILGRAQHF.

This chain joins TRBV7-9 and TRBJ2-7; TRBD1 aligns across 8 bases. This CDR3 region has 15 residues. CDR1 is SEHNR and CDR2 is FQNEAQ in the germline V gene (reference sequence). The junction had 6 bases not matched to a gene; V was cut back by 1 base and J by 4 bases. In nucleotides, the CDR3 is TGTGCCAGCAGCTTAGGGGACAGGTCGCGATACGAGCAGTACGTC. It yields the protein CASSLGDRSRYEQYV.

This clone was detected only a few times. The chain employs TRBV13 and TRBJ1-1; weak D call: TRBD1 (6 bases). Germline loops: CDR1 PRHDT, CDR2 FYEKMQ (reference sequence). Trimming left V 1 base short and J 4 bases short, with 13 bases between. The CDR3 has 15 residues. CDR3 loop: CASSLATGGSTEAFF. The CDR3 bases are TGTGCCAGCAGCTTAGCTACGGGGGGCTCCACTGAAGCTTTCTTT. The full variable domain, rest sourced from reference TRBV13 and TRBJ1-1, is AAGVIQSPRHLIKEKRETATLKCYPIPRHDTVYWYQQGPGQDPQFLISFYEKMQSDKGSIPDRFSAQQFSDYHSELNMSSLELGDSALYFCASSLATGGSTEAFFGQGTRLTVV.

This rearrangement joins TRBV24-1 to TRBJ1-2; no firm D call. CDR3 length equals 19 residues. The germline gives CDR1 KGHDR, CDR2 SFDVKD. V shed 3 bases and J shed 4 bases, with 26 bases lying between them. The DNA for the CDR3 is TGTGCCACCAGTGATCCATCACCCACCCGGGGAGGCATCGTCTATGGCTACACCTTC. The encoded protein is CATSDPSPTRGGIVYGYTF.

The chain carries TRBV4-1 and TRBJ2-3; TRBD2 matches at 10 bases. The CDR3 contains 16 residues. Germline CDR1 and CDR2: MGHRA and YSYEKL. The junction had 5 bases not matched to a gene; V was cut back by 3 bases and J by 2 bases. The CDR3: CASSQVAGGLTDTQYF. The CDR3 DNA sequence: TGCGCCAGCAGCCAGGTAGCGGGGGGTCTCACAGATACGCAGTATTTT.

This chain connects TRBV10-3 to TRBJ1-5; a weak D match, TRBD1 (5 bases). Trimming cost V 3 bases and J 5 bases, with 11 bases left between them. Germline lookup yields CDR1 ENHRY and CDR2 SYGVKD. The CDR3 covers 14 residues. CDR3 sequence (DNA): TGTGCCATCAGTGATTCGACGACAGATCAGCCCCAGCATTTT. Residues: CAISDSTTDQPQHF.

The V and J genes are TRBV21-1 and TRBJ1-1; TRBD1 is the table's D call, not checked against the DNA. TRBV21-1 is a known pseudogene. The CDR3 runs 14 residues. The CDR3 DNA reads as TGTGCCAGCACAGGGACAGCTGAGAACACTGAAGCTTTCTTT. It translates to CASTGTAENTEAFF.

The chain employs TRBV6-1 and TRBJ2-7, with a tentative D call TRBD2 (6 bases). CDR1 and CDR2 (germline): MNHNS, SASEGT. V lost 1 base and J 1 base, leaving 11 bases between the germline ends. CDR3 length: 15 amino acids. DNA of the CDR3: TGTGCCAGCAGTGAAGGGGGCGCGGGGTCCTACGAGCAGTACGTC. This sequence encodes CASSEGGAGSYEQYV.